This T cell receptor (delta chain) was recovered during a study of Vδ1+ human thymocytes. After alphabeta T cell depletion, CD3+ Vdelta1+ Vdelta2- thymocytes were sorted. Study outcomes and limitations: Donors shared many TRG clonotypes but few TRD clonotypes. Bulk data may be misread because of unexpected Vdelta2 sequences. Thymic delta-chain repertoires held roughly 19% Vdelta2 sequences and few Vdelta3, despite high sort purity. Thymic TRG and TRD repertoires appeared highly polyclonal.

This clone turned up a few times. Its target is unknown. Trimming stripped 0 bases from V and 9 bases from J, with 38 bases between. CDR1 and CDR2 (germline): TSWWSYY, QGS. The CDR3 contains 22 residues. Sequences come from RNA converted to cDNA by reverse transcription. CDR3 amplicons came from multiplex PCR with pooled V-gene forward and constant-region reverse primers. TCRdb reprocessed the multiplex PCR reads through CATT. The table has roughly 25,000 delta-chain clones, nearly 7.5% seen once. The specimen sequenced was Vdelta1+ gamma-delta thymocytes from the thymus. Subset meaning: FACS-sorted CD3+ TCRalphabeta- TCRVdelta1+ TCRVdelta2- thymocytes. The V call is TRDV1, the J call TRDJ1; TRDD3 might be the D (5 bases). The TCR originated in a girl under three years old who had congenital heart surgery. The CDR3 sequence: CALGELPREGRRGPLYAVELIF. The CDR3 nucleotides read TGTGCTCTTGGGGAACTCCCCAGGGAGGGCCGGAGGGGACCACTCTATGCGGTGGAACTCATCTTT.